This TCR beta chain appears in the sequencing data of a study of T cells in Graves' hyperthyroidism and ophthalmopathy. Findings of the study overall: Blood also showed most of the thyroid clonotypes that were expanded above 0.001.

This clonotype has only a few counts. Antigen specificity is unknown. With duration under 3 months, ophthalmopathy was active: Clinical Activity Score at least 3, NOSPECS at least 4. Patients with uncontrolled infections, other autoimmune diseases, pregnancy or lactation were excluded. Each 10 ml fresh peripheral blood draw supplied the PBMCs. Regions amplified from RNA transcripts were the TCR beta CDR3 regions. In the first-round RT-PCR of the TCR CDR3, the HTBI primer set was used. Each CDR3 protein is one row after TCRdb ran MiXCR on the multiplex PCR reads. Of approximately 410,000 distinct CDR3 sequences in the sample, roughly 15% are singletons; the top ten hold 13%. The TCR was taken from a man aged 18 to 29 with Graves' ophthalmopathy. Material: blood.

The CDR3, as DNA: TGTGCCAGCAGTTTTGGGACAGGGGGAGGTAATGAGCAGTTCTTC. It specifies CASSFGTGGGNEQFF. The chain is built from TRBV12-3 or TRBV12-4 and TRBJ2-1, with 11 bases that match TRBD1. The length of the CDR3 is 15 residues. After removal of 3 bases from V and 7 bases from J, the junction contained 5 bases not matched to a gene.